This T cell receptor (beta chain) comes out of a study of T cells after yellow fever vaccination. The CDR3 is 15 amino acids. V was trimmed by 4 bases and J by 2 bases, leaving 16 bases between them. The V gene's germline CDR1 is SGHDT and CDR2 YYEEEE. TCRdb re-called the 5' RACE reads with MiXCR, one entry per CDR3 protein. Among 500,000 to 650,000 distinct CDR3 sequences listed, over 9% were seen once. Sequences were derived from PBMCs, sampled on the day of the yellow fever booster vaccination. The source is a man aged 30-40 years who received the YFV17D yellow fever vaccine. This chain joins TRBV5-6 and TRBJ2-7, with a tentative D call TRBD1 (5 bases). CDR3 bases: TGTGCCAGCAGCCCAGGGAACTTTATGGCCTACGAGCAGTACTTC. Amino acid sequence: CASSPGNFMAYEQYF.